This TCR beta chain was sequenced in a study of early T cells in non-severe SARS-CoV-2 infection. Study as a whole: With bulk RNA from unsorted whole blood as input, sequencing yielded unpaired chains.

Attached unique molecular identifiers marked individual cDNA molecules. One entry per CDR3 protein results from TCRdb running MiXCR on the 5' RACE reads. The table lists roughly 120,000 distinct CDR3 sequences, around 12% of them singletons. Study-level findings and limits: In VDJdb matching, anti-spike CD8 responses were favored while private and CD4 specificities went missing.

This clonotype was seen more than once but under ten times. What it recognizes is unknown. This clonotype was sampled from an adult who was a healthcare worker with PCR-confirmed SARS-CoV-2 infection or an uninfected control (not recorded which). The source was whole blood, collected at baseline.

DNA for the CDR3: TGTGCCAGCAGTTATAGGGGCAGGGTTGGGACCCAGTACTTC. Its translation is CASSYRGRVGTQYF. The chain links TRBV12-3 or TRBV12-4 to TRBJ2-5; D may be TRBD1 (5 bases). The V end was cut by 4 bases, the J end by 7 bases, with 16 bases between. The CDR3 is 14 amino acids.